The 15 T cell receptor beta chains presented below share a single source sample, sequenced in a study of blood T cells in healthy people across ages. The authors ran a second PCR of roughly 7 to 11 cycles using a sample-barcoded 5' primer and a J-beta primer mix. TCRdb fed the 5' RACE reads into MiXCR, producing one record per CDR3 protein. In the table there are about 580,000 distinct CDR3 sequences, under 55% of which are singletons. Material for sequencing was blood. Receptor source: a man older than 75 in good health.

V and J are TRBV9 and TRBJ2-1; D is uncertain. The V and J ends lost 0 bases and 3 bases respectively, with 4 bases between them. The CDR3 covers 13 residues. Germline V gene lookup returns CDR1 SGDLS and CDR2 YYNGEE. For the CDR3, the DNA is TGTGCCAGCAGCGTAGTGGGCTACAATGAGCAGTTCTTC. Translation: CASSVVGYNEQFF.

The chain links TRBV6-6 to TRBJ1-5, with D tentatively TRBD1 (5 bases). The CDR3 has 17 residues. Germline-derived CDR1 and CDR2 are MNHNY and SVGAGI (reference sequence). Trimming took 2 bases from V and 9 from J, leaving 23 bases between them. In DNA, the CDR3 is TGTGCCAGCAGTTACCAAGTCTTGACAGAGAGGGAGGTGCCCCAGCATTTT. This translates into CASSYQVLTEREVPQHF.

The chain employs TRBV7-3 and TRBJ2-5, with D tentatively TRBD1 (6 bases). Germline-derived CDR1 and CDR2 are SGHTA and FQGTGA. The CDR3 contains 15 residues. V was pared by 2 bases and J by 1 base, with 11 bases between. Written as DNA, the CDR3 is TGTGCCAGCAGCTTACTTGGACAGCCCCAAGAGACCCAGTACTTC. The encoded protein is CASSLLGQPQETQYF.

The chain joins TRBV7-2 to TRBJ2-7; 8 positions agree with TRBD1. In germline, CDR1 is SGHTA, CDR2 FQGNSA. V shed 4 bases, J shed 6 bases, and the junction held 14 bases outside the gene matches. CDR3 size: 16 residues. The CDR3: CASSSVSGTGGTEQYF. CDR3 nucleotides: TGTGCCAGCAGCTCGGTTTCCGGGACAGGAGGGACCGAGCAGTACTTC.

J is TRBJ1-1 and V is TRBV2, with D possibly TRBD1 on 5 matching bases. Germline CDR1 and CDR2: SNHLY and FYNNEI. The CDR3 spans 14 residues. Trimming stripped 5 bases from V and 6 bases from J, with 16 bases between. The CDR3 DNA follows: TGTGCCAGCAGTACCGGGACCGCGAGGGCTGAAGCTTTCTTT. It is translated as CASSTGTARAEAFF. Full variable domain (missing parts from reference TRBV2 and TRBJ1-1): EPEVTQTPSHQVTQMGQEVILRCVPISNHLYFYWYRQILGQKVEFLVSFYNNEISEKSEIFDDQFSVERPDGSNFTLKIRSTKLEDSAMYFCASSTGTARAEAFFGQGTRLTVV.

This clonotype occurred many times. J is TRBJ2-3 and V is TRBV6-5; D gene ambiguous. The CDR3 totals 14 residues. Trimming cost V 6 bases and J 2 bases, with 12 bases left between them. Per the germline V gene, CDR1 is MNHEY and CDR2 is SVGAGI. CDR3 coding DNA: TGTGCCAGCAGGGGTGTACAGAACACAGATACGCAGTATTTT. Protein product: CASRGVQNTDTQYF.

This clonotype has a handful of counts. This sequence joins TRBV28 and TRBJ2-6; TRBD1 matches 8 bases. Germline lookup yields CDR1 MDHEN and CDR2 SYDVKM. Trimming took 11 bases from V and 1 from J; bases not matched to a gene: 13. CDR3 length: 17 residues. The CDR3 DNA reads TGTGCCGGCAATATACAGGGGGTAGAATCTGGGGCCAACGTCCTGACTTTC. Its translation is CAGNIQGVESGANVLTF. The full variable domain, in which reference TRBV28 and TRBJ2-6 provide the parts outside the CDR3, is DVKVTQSSRYLVKRTGEKVFLECVQDMDHENMFWYRQDPGLGLRLIYFSYDVKMKEKGDIPEGYSVSREKKERFSLILESASTNQTSMYLCAGNIQGVESGANVLTFGAGSRLTVL.

The chain recombines TRBV25-1 with TRBJ2-5; a possible D gene is TRBD2 (5 bases). Germline CDR1 is MGHDK and CDR2 is SYGVNS. The CDR3 is made up of 16 amino acids. V was cut by 4 bases and J by 11 bases, with 26 bases left in between. The CDR3 DNA reads as TGTGCCAGCAGTGCAGGTTCACTAGTGACGGCACGTGAGCAGTACTTC. It yields the protein CASSAGSLVTAREQYF.

This clonotype was observed a few times. The J gene is TRBJ1-4, the V gene TRBV5-1; 7 bases are a match to TRBD1. The CDR3 runs to 14 residues. Germline assignment: CDR1 SGHRS and CDR2 YFSETQ. The trim removed 4 bases at V and 3 bases at J, leaving 3 bases unmatched. In DNA form, the CDR3 reads TGCGCCAGCAGCGGACAGGATGCTAATGAAAAACTGTTTTTT. Its protein product is CASSGQDANEKLFF. Full variable domain (remainder filled in from reference TRBV5-1 and TRBJ1-4): KAGVTQTPRYLIKTRGQQVTLSCSPISGHRSVSWYQQTPGQGLQFLFEYFSETQRNKGNFPGRFSGRQFSNSRSEMNVSTLELGDSALYLCASSGQDANEKLFFGSGTQLSVL.

V usage is TRBV29-1 and J usage is TRBJ2-5, with TRBD2 identical over 12 bases. CDR1 is SQVTM, CDR2 ANQGSEA, per germline. The CDR3 runs to 13 residues. The V and J ends lost 7 bases and 5 bases, in that order; junction bases with no gene match: 5. The CDR3 here is CSGRLAGVETQYF. The CDR3 DNA reads TGCAGCGGTCGACTAGCGGGGGTGGAGACCCAGTACTTC.

This clonotype came up a few times. The rearrangement uses TRBV5-1 and TRBJ2-5; D tentatively reads TRBD1 or TRBD2 (5 bases each). Germline loops: CDR1 SGHRS, CDR2 YFSETQ. Trimming took 0 bases from V and 5 from J, leaving 17 bases between them. The CDR3 has 16 residues. The CDR3: CASSLEGEPGIETQYF. The CDR3 DNA reads as TGCGCCAGCAGCTTGGAAGGGGAGCCGGGAATTGAGACCCAGTACTTC.

This clonotype was seen a few times. The V call is TRBV20-1, the J call TRBJ1-2; 9 bases are a match to TRBD1. The CDR3 has 16 amino acids. The germline gives CDR1 DFQATT, CDR2 SNEGSKA (reference sequence). The trim removed 3 bases at V and 8 bases at J, leaving 16 bases unmatched. The CDR3 DNA sequence: TGCAGTGCTAGCCCCCCCAGGACAGGGGTAATTTACGGCTACACCTTC. It is translated as CSASPPRTGVIYGYTF.

This clonotype occurred many times. In DNA, the CDR3 is TGCAGTGCTAGAGGGGGCACAGATACGCAGTATTTT. This encodes CSARGGTDTQYF. The chain joins TRBV20-1 to TRBJ2-3; D remains ambiguous. The CDR3 sequence is 12 residues long. Germline CDR1 and CDR2: DFQATT and SNEGSKA (reference sequence). The V and J ends lost 1 base and 1 base respectively, with 3 bases between them.

This chain connects TRBV5-1 to TRBJ2-7; tentative D call: TRBD2 (5 bases). The CDR3 has 13 residues. Germline-derived CDR1 and CDR2 are SGHRS and YFSETQ. V gave up 3 bases and J gave up 4 bases, with 11 bases separating them. The CDR3 DNA sequence: TGCGCCAGCAGCTGGGGAGACGGTTACGAGCAGTACTTC. Its translation is CASSWGDGYEQYF.

This clonotype was counted a few times. CDR3 sequence reads: CSVMDRVSYNEQFF. In DNA, the CDR3 is TGCAGCGTTATGGACAGGGTCTCCTACAATGAGCAGTTCTTC. V usage is TRBV29-1 and J usage is TRBJ2-1, with TRBD1 matching 8 bases. This CDR3 contains 14 residues. V lost 5 bases, J lost 0 bases, and 3 bases stayed unmatched. Germline V gives CDR1 SQVTM, CDR2 ANQGSEA.